What follows are 18 T cell receptor beta chains derived from one specimen sequenced in a study of blood T cells in healthy people across ages. For the second PCR, which ran for 7 to 11 cycles, a sample-barcoded 5' primer and a J-beta primer mix were used. TCRdb passed the 5' RACE reads through MiXCR, listing each CDR3 protein once. The data contain some 900,000 distinct CDR3 sequences, 29% of them seen just once; the ten biggest clones take up 17%. The sequenced sample was blood. These receptors originate from a woman over 75 in good health.

This clonotype was seen at least ten times. This chain uses TRBV20-1 with TRBJ2-1; 13 bases match TRBD2. The CDR3 sequence is 14 residues long. Germline V CDR1 and CDR2: DFQATT, SNEGSKA (reference sequence). V was clipped by 6 bases and J by 5 bases; unmatched bases: 4. The CDR3 DNA reads as TGCAGTGCCCTGACTAGCGGGGGGAACAATGAGCAGTTCTTC. Translated: CSALTSGGNNEQFF.

About this clonotype itself: Given a much more abundant clone one base away, this may be a read error. The chain has TRBV20-1 and TRBJ1-2; D might be TRBD1 (5 bases). V was clipped by 8 bases and J by 3 bases, with 25 bases between them. This CDR3 contains 16 residues. In germline, CDR1 is DFQATT, CDR2 SNEGSKA (reference sequence). The CDR3 sequence is CSSSLQSYGDDYGYTF. For the CDR3, the DNA is TGCAGTTCGAGTCTCCAGTCGTACGGGGACGACTATGGCTACACCTTC.

The chain has TRBV7-2 and TRBJ1-3, with D maybe TRBD1 (6 bases). The CDR3 is made up of 15 amino acids. Trimming left V 5 bases short and J 3 bases short, with 14 bases between. Germline V CDR1 and CDR2: SGHTA, FQGNSA. CDR3 DNA: TGTGCCAGCAGCCCAGGAGGGGGTTATGGAAACACCATATATTTT. Translation: CASSPGGGYGNTIYF.

This clonotype was seen many times. The CDR3, as DNA: TGTGCCAGCAGCCGGACTAGCGGCCCCTACAATGAGCAGTTCTTC. Its protein is CASSRTSGPYNEQFF. This chain joins TRBV7-2 and TRBJ2-1; TRBD2 agrees at 10 bases. Trimming took 5 bases from V and 2 from J; bases not matched to a gene: 3. From germline, CDR1 is SGHTA and CDR2 FQGNSA. This CDR3 has 15 amino acids.

J is TRBJ2-2 and V is TRBV28, with D uncertain. CDR3 length equals 17 residues. Germline V gene data show CDR1 as MDHEN and CDR2 as SYDVKM. Between the trimmed V and J ends, which lost 3 bases and 3 bases, there was a span of 17 bases. The CDR3 DNA follows: TGTGCCAGCAGTTTCCTGTCCTCGGACCAAGACACCGGGGAGCTGTTTTTT. This codes for CASSFLSSDQDTGELFF.

This clonotype was seen a handful of times. A much more abundant neighbour one base away suggests this may be a read error. The chain uses TRBV6-5 and TRBJ2-5; possible D gene TRBD2, 5 bases. The germline V and J ends were trimmed by 5 bases and 5 bases, with 9 bases remaining between them. The CDR3 is made up of 12 amino acids. Per germline, CDR1 MNHEY and CDR2 SVGAGI. The CDR3, as DNA: TGTGCCAGCAGTACTAGTTGGGAGACCCAGTACTTC. Translation: CASSTSWETQYF.

J is TRBJ1-1 and V is TRBV14, with D possibly TRBD1 on 5 matching bases. Germline V gives CDR1 SGHDN, CDR2 FVKESK. This CDR3 is 14 amino acids long. V shed 1 base and J shed 6 bases, with 12 bases lying between them. CDR3 sequence: CASSQVAGRPEAFF. CDR3 bases: TGTGCCAGCAGCCAAGTTGCGGGGCGGCCTGAAGCTTTCTTT.

As to this clonotype: A read error may produce the germline difference seen at one junction end. V is TRBV5-5 and J is TRBJ2-1; D perhaps matches TRBD1 (5 bases). Germline CDR1 is SGHKS and CDR2 is YYEKEE (reference sequence). CDR3 size: 14 residues. This CDR3 reads CASSLWGRNNGQFF. For the CDR3, the DNA is TGTGCCAGCAGCTTGTGGGGCAGAAACAATGGGCAGTTCTTC.

This clonotype was picked up many times. V gene TRBV6-1 combines with J gene TRBJ2-5, with a tentative D call TRBD1 (6 bases). The germline V and J ends were trimmed by 4 bases and 2 bases, with 11 bases remaining between them. The CDR3 is 14 amino acids. The germline V gene has CDR1 MNHNS and CDR2 SASEGT. DNA of the CDR3: TGTGCCAGCAGTGGCTCAGGGGCACAAGAGACCCAGTACTTC. The encoded protein is CASSGSGAQETQYF.

This clonotype was found a few times. A read error may explain this, as a much larger clone is one base away. V is TRBV20-1 and J is TRBJ2-1, with 8 nucleotides matching TRBD2. V was pared by 3 bases and J by 8 bases, with 9 bases of the junction left unmatched. Germline V CDR1 and CDR2: DFQATT, SNEGSKA (reference sequence). The CDR3 covers 14 residues. The CDR3 nucleotides are TGCAGTGCTAGGATAGCGGGACTGGAAGATGAGCAGTTCTTC. Its protein is CSARIAGLEDEQFF.

This clonotype was counted between two and nine times. It may be a read error: a sequence one base away is much more abundant. CDR3 sequence (DNA): TGCGCCAGCAGCCAAGATCCGGACGGAAGGGGAGAGCCCCAGTACTTC. This gives the protein CASSQDPDGRGEPQYF. V is TRBV4-3 and J is TRBJ2-5; D may correspond to TRBD1 or TRBD2 (5 bases each). CDR3 length equals 16 residues. Looked up from germline, CDR1 is LGHNA and CDR2 is YSLEER.

This chain uses TRBV20-1 with TRBJ1-4; unclear D gene. The CDR3 totals 13 residues. Germline values: CDR1 DFQATT, CDR2 SNEGSKA (reference sequence). The ends were cut back, 6 bases at V and 0 bases at J, with 8 bases in the middle. The CDR3 region has the DNA TGCAGTGCCCCCCGGGCAACTAATGAAAAACTGTTTTTT. Protein: CSAPRATNEKLFF.

The genes are TRBV18 and TRBJ2-1; TRBD1 matches 7 bases. V lost 3 bases and J lost 12; bases outside the gene matches: 8. From germline, CDR1 is KGHSH and CDR2 LQKENI. This CDR3 contains 13 residues. DNA for the CDR3: TGTGCCAGCTCACCGCCCAGGACAGGTGGGCAGTTCTTC. Its protein is CASSPPRTGGQFF.

Concerning this clonotype: A much more abundant neighbour one base away suggests this may be a read error. The chain uses TRBV5-1 and TRBJ2-4, with D possibly matching TRBD2 (6 bases). CDR1 and CDR2 (germline): SGHRS, YFSETQ. The CDR3 is 14 amino acids. The CDR3, as DNA: TGCACCAGCAGCCTATCCGGGACTCCTAACATTCAGTACTTC. Its protein is CTSSLSGTPNIQYF.

The sample holds many counts of this clonotype. This chain uses TRBV12-3 or TRBV12-4 with TRBJ2-1, with D possibly matching TRBD1 (6 bases). The CDR3 length is 15 residues. Trimming cost V 3 bases and J 1 base, with 10 bases left between them. CDR3 sequence reads: CASSLRGSSYNEQFF. CDR3 bases: TGTGCCAGCAGTTTGAGGGGGTCATCCTACAATGAGCAGTTCTTC.

The sample holds a few counts of this clonotype. This rearrangement joins TRBV7-9 to TRBJ1-1, with a weak D call TRBD1 (6 bases). The CDR3 totals 14 residues. V was trimmed by 5 bases and J by 0 bases, leaving 10 bases between them. The germline V gene has CDR1 SEHNR and CDR2 FQNEAQ (reference sequence). CDR3 bases: TGTGCCAGCAGCCGGGACATCATGAACACTGAAGCTTTCTTT. Translated: CASSRDIMNTEAFF.

The CDR3, as DNA: TGTGCCAGCAACCAGAGAAAGTTGGATACGCAGTATTTT. Its protein is CASNQRKLDTQYF. The gene calls are TRBV3-1 and TRBJ2-3; D gene unclear. The CDR3 runs to 13 residues. Per the germline V gene, CDR1 is LGHDT and CDR2 is YNNKEL (reference sequence). V was pared by 7 bases and J by 6 bases, with 14 bases between.

The chain joins TRBV20-1 to TRBJ2-2, with 11 bases aligning to TRBD2. Germline-derived CDR1 and CDR2 are DFQATT and SNEGSKA (reference sequence). The CDR3 has 16 residues. V lost 6 bases to trimming and J lost 7 bases; unmatched junction nucleotides: 13. In DNA, the CDR3 is TGCAGTGCCCCTAGGCCGCTAGCGGGGGGCCTCGGGGAGCTGTTTTTT. Its protein product is CSAPRPLAGGLGELFF.